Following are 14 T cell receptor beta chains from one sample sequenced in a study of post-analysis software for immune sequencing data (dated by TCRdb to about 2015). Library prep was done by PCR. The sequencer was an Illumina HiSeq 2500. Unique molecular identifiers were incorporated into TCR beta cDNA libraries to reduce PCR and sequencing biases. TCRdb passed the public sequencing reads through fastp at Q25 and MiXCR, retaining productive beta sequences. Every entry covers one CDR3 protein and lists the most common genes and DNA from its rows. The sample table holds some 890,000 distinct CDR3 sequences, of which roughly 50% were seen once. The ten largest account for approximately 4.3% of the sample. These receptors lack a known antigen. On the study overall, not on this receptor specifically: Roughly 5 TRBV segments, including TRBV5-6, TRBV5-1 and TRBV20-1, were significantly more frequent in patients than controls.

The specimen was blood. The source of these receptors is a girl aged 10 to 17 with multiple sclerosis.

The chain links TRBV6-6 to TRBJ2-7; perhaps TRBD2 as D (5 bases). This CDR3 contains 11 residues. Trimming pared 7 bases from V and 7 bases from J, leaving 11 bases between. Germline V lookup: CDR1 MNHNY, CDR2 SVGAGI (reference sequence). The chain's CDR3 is CASTRADEQYF. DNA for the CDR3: TGTGCCAGCACCCGAGCGGATGAGCAGTACTTC.

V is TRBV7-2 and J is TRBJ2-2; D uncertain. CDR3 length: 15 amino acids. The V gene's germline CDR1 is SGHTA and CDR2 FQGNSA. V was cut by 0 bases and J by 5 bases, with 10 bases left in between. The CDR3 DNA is TGTGCCAGCAGCTTAGCCCTAGAAATTACCGGGGAGCTGTTTTTT. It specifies CASSLALEITGELFF.

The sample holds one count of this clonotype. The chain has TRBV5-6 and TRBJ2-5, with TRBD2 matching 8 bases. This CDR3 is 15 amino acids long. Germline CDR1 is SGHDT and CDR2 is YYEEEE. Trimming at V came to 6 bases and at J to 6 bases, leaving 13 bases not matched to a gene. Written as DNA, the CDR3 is TGTGCCAGCACCCCAGACGGGGGGGCAAGCAAGACCCAGTACTTC. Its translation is CASTPDGGASKTQYF.

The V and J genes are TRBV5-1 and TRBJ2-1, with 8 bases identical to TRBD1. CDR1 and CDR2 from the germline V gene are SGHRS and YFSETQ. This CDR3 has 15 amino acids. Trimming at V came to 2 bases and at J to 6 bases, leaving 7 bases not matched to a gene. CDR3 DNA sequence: TGCGCCAGCAGCTTCTATGGACAGGGTGCCAATGAGCAGTTCTTC. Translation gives CASSFYGQGANEQFF.

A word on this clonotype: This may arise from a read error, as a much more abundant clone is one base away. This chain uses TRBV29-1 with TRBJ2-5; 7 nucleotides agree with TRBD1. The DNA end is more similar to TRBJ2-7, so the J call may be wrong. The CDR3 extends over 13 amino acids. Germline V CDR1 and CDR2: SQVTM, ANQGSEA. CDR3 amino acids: CSAARDRAGEQYF. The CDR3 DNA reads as TGCAGCGCCGCTAGAGACAGGGCGGGCGAGCAGTACTTC.

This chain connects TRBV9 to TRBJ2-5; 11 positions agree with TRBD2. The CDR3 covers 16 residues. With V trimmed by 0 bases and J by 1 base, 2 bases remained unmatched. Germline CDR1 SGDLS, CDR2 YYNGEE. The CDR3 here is CASSVASGRTQETQYF. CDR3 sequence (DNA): TGTGCCAGCAGCGTAGCTAGCGGGAGGACCCAAGAGACCCAGTACTTC.

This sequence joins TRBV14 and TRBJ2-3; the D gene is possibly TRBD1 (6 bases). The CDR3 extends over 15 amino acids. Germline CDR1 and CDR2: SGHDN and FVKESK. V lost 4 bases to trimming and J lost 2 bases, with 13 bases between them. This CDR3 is CASSLVGAPTDTQYF. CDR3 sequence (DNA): TGTGCCAGCAGCCTCGTGGGGGCACCCACAGATACGCAGTATTTT.

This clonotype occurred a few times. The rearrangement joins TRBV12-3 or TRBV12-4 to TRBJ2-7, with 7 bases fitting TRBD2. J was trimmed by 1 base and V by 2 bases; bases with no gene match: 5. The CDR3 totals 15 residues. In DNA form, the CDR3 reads TGTGCCAGCAGTTTATCGGGACTACAATCCTACGAGCAGTACTTC. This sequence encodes CASSLSGLQSYEQYF.

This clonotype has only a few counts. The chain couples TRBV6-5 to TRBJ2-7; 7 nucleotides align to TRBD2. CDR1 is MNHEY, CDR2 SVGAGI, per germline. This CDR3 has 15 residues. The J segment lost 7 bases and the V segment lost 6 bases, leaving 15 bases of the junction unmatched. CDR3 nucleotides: TGTGCCAGCAGGTTGGAGGGAGGGCTCCCTAGAGAGCAGTACTTC. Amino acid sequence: CASRLEGGLPREQYF.

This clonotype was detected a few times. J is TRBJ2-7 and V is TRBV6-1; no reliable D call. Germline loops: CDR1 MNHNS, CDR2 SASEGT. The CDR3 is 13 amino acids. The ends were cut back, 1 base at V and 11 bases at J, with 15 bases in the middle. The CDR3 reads CASSEGLSDREYF. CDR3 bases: TGTGCCAGCAGTGAAGGTCTCAGCGACCGGGAGTACTTC.

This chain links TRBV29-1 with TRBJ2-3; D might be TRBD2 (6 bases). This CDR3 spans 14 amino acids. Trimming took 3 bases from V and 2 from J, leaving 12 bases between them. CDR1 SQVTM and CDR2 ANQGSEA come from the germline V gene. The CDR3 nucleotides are TGCAGCGTTGATCTGGGGAGGTTCACAGATACGCAGTATTTT. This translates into CSVDLGRFTDTQYF.

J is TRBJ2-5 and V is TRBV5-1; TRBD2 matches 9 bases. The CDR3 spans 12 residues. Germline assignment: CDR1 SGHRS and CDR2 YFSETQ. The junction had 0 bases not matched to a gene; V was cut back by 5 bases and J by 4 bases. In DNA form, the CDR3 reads TGCGCCAGCAGGACTAGCGGAGAGACCCAGTACTTC. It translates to CASRTSGETQYF.

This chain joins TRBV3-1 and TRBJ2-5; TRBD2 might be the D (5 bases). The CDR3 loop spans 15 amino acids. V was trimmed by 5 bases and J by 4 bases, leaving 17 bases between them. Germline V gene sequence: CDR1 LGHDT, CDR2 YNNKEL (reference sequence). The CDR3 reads CASSLVLTAGETQYF. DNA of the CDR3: TGTGCCAGCAGCTTGGTACTCACGGCGGGAGAGACCCAGTACTTC.

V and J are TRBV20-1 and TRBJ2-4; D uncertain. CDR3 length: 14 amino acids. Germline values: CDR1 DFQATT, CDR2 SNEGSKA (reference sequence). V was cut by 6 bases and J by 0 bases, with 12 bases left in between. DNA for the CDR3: TGCAGTGCCCGGTACCAGATAGCCAAAAACATTCAGTACTTC. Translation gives CSARYQIAKNIQYF.